Reported below is one T cell receptor beta chain. CDR3 size: 15 residues. Germline loops: CDR1 LNHDA, CDR2 SQIVND (reference sequence). After removal of 5 bases from V and 4 bases from J, the junction contained 9 bases not matched to a gene. This specimen comes from a study of blood T cell repertoires in COVID-19. Study summary: Sites across the United States, Italy and Spain contributed samples from acute and convalescent COVID-19.

Per the study methods: Scientists estimated how many nucleated cells there were by amplifying reference gene primers. Data came from immunoSEQ multiplex PCR; TCRdb stores just in-frame clones and leaves some out. The V and J calls and clone size are taken from that table; D and trimming were inferred from the DNA. The profile shows under 170,000 clones, about 90% of them singletons. This sequence joins TRBV19 and TRBJ2-5; 8 bases align to TRBD1. Sequenced sample: peripheral blood. The sequence was obtained from a woman aged 55-70 years with active or convalescent COVID-19. The CDR3 coding sequence is TGTGCCAGTAGTCTCGGGGGACAGGCGGTAGAGACCCAGTACTTC. Residues: CASSLGGQAVETQYF.